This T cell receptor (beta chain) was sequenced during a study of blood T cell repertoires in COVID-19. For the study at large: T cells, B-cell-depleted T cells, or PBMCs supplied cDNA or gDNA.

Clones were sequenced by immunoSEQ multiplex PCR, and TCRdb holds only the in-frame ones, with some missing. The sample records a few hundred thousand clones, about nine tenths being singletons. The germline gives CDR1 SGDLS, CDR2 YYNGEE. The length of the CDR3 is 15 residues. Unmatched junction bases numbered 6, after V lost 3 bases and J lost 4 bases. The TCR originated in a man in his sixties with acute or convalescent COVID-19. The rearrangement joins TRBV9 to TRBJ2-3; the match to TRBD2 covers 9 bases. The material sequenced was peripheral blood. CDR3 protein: CASSAWAGGPDTQYF. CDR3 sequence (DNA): TGTGCCAGCAGCGCATGGGCGGGAGGGCCAGATACGCAGTATTTT.